This is a list of T cell receptor beta chains from one sample in a study of OX40 agonist ivuxolimab in advanced cancers. The protocol was immunoSEQ multiplex PCR, while the TCRdb copy is restricted to in-frame clones and leaves out a portion. The data hold fewer than 50,000 clones, with 92% observed a single time. The sequencing used CD4+ or CD8+ T cells sorted from blood, collected in a trial of the OX40 agonist ivuxolimab. These TCRs come from an adult with an advanced solid tumor such as melanoma, head and neck, liver or kidney cancer. Each CDR3 is given with its conserved first and last residue. Fields, in order: V gene, J gene, clone size, D gene, CDR3 protein, CDR3 DNA. A D gene is named only where the DNA matches it firmly. Clone size is stated in some rows and not others, as once, few, many or a class when expanded.

TRBV19,TRBJ1-5,.,.,CASSMGNQPQHF,TGTGCCAGTAGTATGGGCAATCAGCCCCAGCATTTT
TRBV5-1,TRBJ2-1,.,.,CASSLDGYEQFF,TGCGCCAGCAGCTTGGACGGGTATGAGCAGTTCTTC
TRBV10-3,TRBJ1-6,.,TRBD1,CAISPGTGRFYNSPLHF,TGTGCCATCAGTCCCGGGACAGGGAGATTTTATAATTCACCCCTCCACTTT
TRBV28,TRBJ2-1,.,TRBD2,CASSLWGGDYNEQFF,TGTGCCAGCAGTTTATGGGGGGGGGATTACAATGAGCAGTTCTTC
TRBV4-3,TRBJ2-3,.,TRBD2,CASSQDLAGVEDTQYF,TGCGCCAGCAGCCAAGACCTAGCGGGAGTGGAAGATACGCAGTATTTT
TRBV5-1,TRBJ1-3,.,.,CASSSGAINTIYF,TGCGCCAGCAGCAGCGGGGCCATCAACACCATATATTTT
TRBV7-9,TRBJ2-1,.,.,CASSGEGTYNEQFF,TGTGCCAGCAGTGGTGAGGGGACCTACAATGAGCAGTTCTTC
TRBV4-2,TRBJ2-2,.,TRBD1,CASSQGRGGTGITGELFF,TGTGCCAGCAGCCAGGGCCGAGGAGGGACAGGGATTACCGGGGAGCTGTTTTTT
TRBV28,TRBJ2-7,once,TRBD2,CASSLLSGSYEQYF,TGTGCCAGCAGTTTATTAAGCGGGAGCTACGAGCAGTACTTC
TRBV10-2,TRBJ2-7,.,.,CASSEYHTGPYEQYF,TGCGCCAGCAGTGAGTATCACACAGGGCCCTACGAGCAGTACTTC
TRBV7-2,TRBJ1-6,few,TRBD1,CASSLGQGTSPLHF,TGTGCCAGCAGCTTAGGACAGGGCACGTCACCCCTCCACTTT
TRBV7-2,TRBJ1-4,.,.,CASSPVLGWGAYDPEKLFF,TGTGCCAGCAGCCCGGTATTGGGGTGGGGGGCCTACGACCCTGAAAAACTGTTTTTT
TRBV7-6,TRBJ1-4,.,.,CASSLKAYNEKLFF,TGTGCCAGCAGCTTAAAGGCCTATAATGAAAAACTGTTTTTT
TRBV2,TRBJ2-1,.,.,CASIPPNEQFF,TGTGCCAGCATACCGCCCAATGAGCAGTTCTTC
TRBV25-1,TRBJ2-7,.,TRBD1,CASSGDRSSYEQYF,TGTGCCAGCAGTGGGGACAGGAGCTCCTACGAGCAGTACTTC
TRBV11-2,TRBJ2-2,.,.,CASSLKIGGELFF,TGTGCCAGCAGCTTAAAAATCGGGGGGGAGCTGTTTTTT
TRBV7-9,TRBJ1-2,.,.,CASSPPRRGPNYGYTF,TGTGCCAGCAGCCCGCCTCGGCGGGGCCCTAACTATGGCTACACCTTC
TRBV6-6,TRBJ2-6,.,.,CASSLPRTVGANVLTF,TGTGCCAGCAGTCTACCCCGGACTGTTGGGGCCAACGTCCTGACTTTC
TRBV4-3,TRBJ2-3,.,.,CASSQAPGSTDTQYF,TGCGCCAGCAGCCAAGCCCCAGGGTCGACAGATACGCAGTATTTT
TRBV19,TRBJ2-3,.,TRBD2,CARSSGLAGTIGETDTQYF,TGTGCCAGATCCTCCGGGCTAGCGGGAACTATCGGGGAAACAGATACGCAGTATTTT
TRBV5-4,TRBJ1-2,.,.,CASSSALGDGYTF,TGTGCCAGCAGCTCCGCCTTGGGGGATGGCTACACCTTC
TRBV13,TRBJ2-1,.,.,CASSPGRGGLNEQFF,TGTGCCAGCAGCCCAGGAAGGGGGGGACTCAATGAGCAGTTCTTC
TRBV19,TRBJ2-2,.,TRBD2,CASSLTSALTGELFF,TGTGCCAGTAGTTTAACTAGCGCTCTCACCGGGGAGCTGTTTTTT
TRBV28,TRBJ2-7,large,.,CASSLLGGSLYEQYF,TGTGCCAGCAGTTTACTCGGGGGCTCCCTTTACGAGCAGTACTTC
TRBV19,TRBJ2-2,.,TRBD2,CASRPWGLAGAGAGELFF,TGTGCCAGTAGACCCTGGGGGCTAGCGGGAGCGGGCGCCGGGGAGCTGTTTTTT
TRBV7-9,TRBJ2-3,once,.,CASRALDTQYF,TGTGCCAGCCGCGCATTGGATACGCAGTATTTT
TRBV4-2,TRBJ2-7,.,TRBD2,CASSPEGSGSYEQYF,TGTGCCAGCAGCCCCGAGGGGAGCGGGAGTTACGAGCAGTACTTC
TRBV7-9,TRBJ2-1,.,.,CASSSTWGVSYNEQFF,TGTGCCAGCAGCTCAACCTGGGGGGTCTCCTACAATGAGCAGTTCTTC
TRBV29-1,TRBJ2-1,.,.,CSVDRRNEQFF,TGCAGCGTTGACAGACGCAATGAGCAGTTCTTC
TRBV5-6,TRBJ2-7,.,TRBD1,CASSLAPDRASYEQYF,TGTGCCAGCAGCCTCGCCCCGGACAGGGCCTCCTACGAGCAGTACTTC
TRBV4-3,TRBJ2-5,.,.,CASSQVAQGMEETQYF,TGCGCCAGCAGCCAAGTGGCGCAGGGCATGGAAGAGACCCAGTACTTC
TRBV29-1,TRBJ1-1,.,.,CSVEESATEAFF,TGCAGCGTTGAAGAAAGTGCGACTGAAGCTTTCTTT
TRBV29-1,TRBJ2-1,.,TRBD2,CSVRGGHQYNEQFF,TGCAGCGTACGGGGGGGCCATCAATACAATGAGCAGTTCTTC
TRBV25-1,TRBJ1-2,.,.,CASSERAGDYGYTF,TGTGCCAGCAGTGAAAGGGCAGGGGACTATGGCTACACCTTC
TRBV6-5,TRBJ2-7,.,TRBD1,CASSFRDRGSYEQYF,TGTGCCAGCAGTTTCAGGGACAGGGGTTCCTACGAGCAGTACTTC
TRBV7-9,TRBJ1-2,.,TRBD1,CASSSGDREIYGYTF,TGTGCCAGCAGCTCAGGGGACAGGGAAATTTATGGCTACACCTTC
TRBV19,TRBJ1-6,.,.,CASNQGYNSPLHF,TGTGCCAGTAACCAGGGATATAATTCACCCCTCCACTTT
TRBV23-1,TRBJ1-4,.,.,CASTSAGGSSEKLFF,TGCGCCAGCACCTCAGCTGGGGGCTCAAGTGAAAAACTGTTTTTT
TRBV28,TRBJ2-3,.,.,CATRGDTQYF,TGTGCCACCCGGGGGGATACGCAGTATTTT
TRBV7-9,TRBJ1-1,.,.,CASSLGQSTEAFF,TGTGCCAGCAGCTTGGGGCAGAGCACTGAAGCTTTCTTT
TRBV28,TRBJ1-2,once,TRBD1,CASSLTGAGYTF,TGTGCCAGCAGTTTAACAGGGGCTGGCTACACCTTC
TRBV7-3,TRBJ2-3,.,.,CASSLPGRDTQYF,TGTGCCAGCAGCCTCCCGGGAAGGGATACGCAGTATTTT
TRBV6-8,TRBJ1-5,.,TRBD1,CASSYPTRDRVFQPQHF,TGTGCCAGCAGTTATCCGACCCGGGACAGGGTGTTTCAGCCCCAGCATTTT
TRBV16,TRBJ1-1,.,TRBD1,CASSQWDREAFF,TGTGCCAGCAGCCAATGGGACAGGGAAGCTTTCTTT
TRBV5-4,TRBJ2-7,.,TRBD1,CASSLHRDSSYEQYF,TGTGCCAGCAGCCTCCACCGGGACAGCTCCTACGAGCAGTACTTC
TRBV19,TRBJ2-7,.,.,CASSISARGSSYEQYF,TGTGCCAGTAGTATATCCGCCAGGGGAAGCTCCTACGAGCAGTACTTC
TRBV5-6,TRBJ1-5,once,TRBD1,CASSEGTGLNQPQHF,TGTGCCAGCAGCGAAGGGACAGGGCTTAATCAGCCCCAGCATTTT
TRBV28,TRBJ2-7,.,TRBD2,CASSFTGTSGSYEQYF,TGTGCCAGCAGTTTCACGGGGACTAGCGGGAGCTACGAGCAGTACTTC
TRBV7-9,TRBJ2-5,.,.,CASSGGDSRQETQYF,TGTGCCAGCAGCGGGGGGGACAGCAGACAAGAGACCCAGTACTTC
TRBV7-9,TRBJ2-1,.,.,CASSPGGGLYNEQFF,TGTGCCAGCAGCCCGGGGGGCGGGCTCTACAATGAGCAGTTCTTC